What follows are 20 T cell receptor beta chains derived from one specimen sequenced in a study of T cells after yellow fever vaccination (dated by TCRdb to the late 2010s). The sample's treatment or condition, from its label and the paper: live attenuated yellow fever vaccine strain. The method behind the library was 5' RACE. Sequencing was performed on an Illumina HiSeq 2500. The raw public reads went through TCRdb reprocessing: fastp at Q25, MiXCR clone calling, in-frame beta chains kept. Each CDR3 protein appears once, grouped with its most common genes and DNA. This sample lists 450,000 to 550,000 distinct CDR3 sequences; roughly 19% were detected once. The leading ten clones occupy more than 13% of the sample. The sequencing here drew on PBMCs, taken 15 days after the yellow fever booster vaccination. The receptors derive from a man in his thirties or forties who received the YFV17D yellow fever vaccine.

The chain combines TRBV24-1 with TRBJ2-5, with TRBD2 matching 8 bases. Germline V gene lookup returns CDR1 KGHDR and CDR2 SFDVKD. Unmatched junction bases numbered 4, after V lost 3 bases and J lost 5 bases. CDR3 size: 14 residues. CDR3 region: CATSDSGSWETQYF. The CDR3 DNA sequence: TGTGCCACCAGTGATAGCGGGAGTTGGGAGACCCAGTACTTC.

This clonotype has just a few counts. The rearrangement links TRBV6-1 to TRBJ1-5; no clear D gene. Germline V lookup: CDR1 MNHNS, CDR2 SASEGT. Trimming left V 8 bases short and J 0 bases short, with 8 bases between. The CDR3 spans 13 residues. CDR3 DNA: TGTGCCAGCGCGACACATAGCAATCAGCCCCAGCATTTT. Translating gives CASATHSNQPQHF.

This clonotype was seen a few times. CDR3 nucleotide sequence: TGTGCCAGCAGCTTACAGTCCACGACGAATACGCAGTATTTT. Protein: CASSLQSTTNTQYF. This chain joins TRBV7-9 and TRBJ2-3; no clear D gene. The germline gives CDR1 SEHNR, CDR2 FQNEAQ (reference sequence). Trimming left V 2 bases short and J 7 bases short, with 13 bases between. CDR3 length: 14 residues.

The chain carries TRBV5-1 and TRBJ2-7, with TRBD2 identical over 9 bases. This CDR3 comprises 13 residues. Germline V CDR1 and CDR2: SGHRS, YFSETQ. V gave up 5 bases and J gave up 3 bases; unmatched junction bases: 3. The CDR3 DNA reads as TGCGCCAGCAGAATAGCGGGAGACTACGAGCAGTACTTC. Its translation: CASRIAGDYEQYF. Full variable domain (rest looked up from reference TRBV5-1 and TRBJ2-7): KAGVTQTPRYLIKTRGQQVTLSCSPISGHRSVSWYQQTPGQGLQFLFEYFSETQRNKGNFPGRFSGRQFSNSRSEMNVSTLELGDSALYLCASRIAGDYEQYFGPGTRLTVT.

V gene TRBV5-1 combines with J gene TRBJ2-7; D not resolved. V was trimmed by 1 base and J by 0 bases, leaving 8 bases between them. The germline CDR1 and CDR2 sequences are SGHRS and YFSETQ. CDR3 length: 14 amino acids. CDR3 amino acids: CASSLLQSSYEQYF. The CDR3 DNA reads TGCGCCAGCAGCTTGCTACAGAGCTCCTACGAGCAGTACTTC.

This CDR3 is CASSPRESGTEAFF. CDR3 nucleotide sequence: TGTGCCAGCAGCCCCAGGGAATCAGGCACTGAAGCTTTCTTT. The chain is built from TRBV7-9 and TRBJ1-1, with D perhaps matching TRBD1 (5 bases). This CDR3 is 14 amino acids long. Germline CDR1 reads SEHNR; CDR2 reads FQNEAQ (reference sequence). V was pared by 5 bases and J by 4 bases, with 14 bases between.

This clonotype was observed a handful of times. The rearrangement joins TRBV29-1 to TRBJ2-3; D is undetermined. There are 14 residues in the CDR3. The germline V and J ends were trimmed by 3 bases and 4 bases, with 14 bases remaining between them. Germline V gene data show CDR1 as SQVTM and CDR2 as ANQGSEA. The CDR3 sequence: CSVDPEGKADTQYF. The CDR3 coding sequence is TGCAGCGTTGACCCAGAAGGGAAGGCAGATACGCAGTATTTT.

This chain connects TRBV4-2 to TRBJ2-1; 10 nucleotides align to TRBD2. From germline, CDR1 is LGHNA and CDR2 YNFKEQ. The V gene end was trimmed by 3 bases and the J gene end by 7 bases; junction bases not matched to a gene: 12. The CDR3 runs 17 residues. This CDR3 is CASSQQGSGGGRNEQFF. In DNA form, the CDR3 reads TGTGCCAGCAGCCAGCAGGGGAGCGGGGGGGGGCGGAATGAGCAGTTCTTC.

This clonotype appeared a few times. The J gene is TRBJ2-7, the V gene TRBV20-1; D gene ambiguous. The V end lost 7 bases, the J end lost 0 bases, and 19 bases lay between the germline ends. The CDR3 loop spans 15 amino acids. Germline CDR1 and CDR2: DFQATT and SNEGSKA (reference sequence). CDR3 amino acids: CSGKDLGRSSYEQYF. In DNA form, the CDR3 reads TGCAGTGGAAAGGACCTGGGTCGGAGCTCCTACGAGCAGTACTTC.

The J gene is TRBJ2-5, the V gene TRBV20-1; 7 bases are shared with TRBD1. CDR3 size: 14 residues. CDR1 and CDR2 (germline): DFQATT, SNEGSKA (reference sequence). Unmatched junction bases numbered 8, after V lost 5 bases and J lost 2 bases. Here the CDR3 reads CSADRDRGQETQYF. CDR3 bases: TGCAGTGCTGATCGGGACAGAGGACAAGAGACCCAGTACTTC.

The V and J genes are TRBV5-1 and TRBJ2-7; 10 nucleotides line up with TRBD2. The CDR3 consists of 16 residues. V was pared by 4 bases and J by 0 bases, with 7 bases of the junction left unmatched. Germline V lookup: CDR1 SGHRS, CDR2 YFSETQ. DNA for the CDR3: TGCGCCAGCAGCATGGGACTAGCGAAGAGCTCCTACGAGCAGTACTTC. It specifies CASSMGLAKSSYEQYF.

This clonotype was recorded a few times. The rearrangement joins TRBV11-2 to TRBJ2-7; D remains unclear. The CDR3 length is 14 residues. From germline, CDR1 is SGHAT and CDR2 FQNNGV. V was shortened by 1 base and J by 2 bases, with 9 bases between the two germline ends. The CDR3 here is CASSLVYTTYEQYF. DNA for the CDR3: TGTGCCAGCAGCTTAGTGTACACAACCTACGAGCAGTACTTC.

The J gene is TRBJ1-5, the V gene TRBV12-3 or TRBV12-4, with D unresolved. There are 14 residues in the CDR3. The V gene lost 3 bases and the J gene lost 2 bases, with 8 bases spanning the gap. CDR3 sequence: CASSFRAGNQPQHF. CDR3 sequence (DNA): TGTGCCAGCAGTTTTAGAGCGGGCAATCAGCCCCAGCATTTT.

This clonotype was counted a single time. This rearrangement joins TRBV4-2 to TRBJ1-4; D might be TRBD1 (5 bases). Germline V gene sequence: CDR1 LGHNA, CDR2 YNFKEQ. V was shortened by 2 bases and J by 6 bases, with 10 bases between the two germline ends. This CDR3 comprises 14 residues. The CDR3 region has the DNA TGTGCCAGCAGCCAACGGGACGGGGATGAAAAACTGTTTTTT. It yields the protein CASSQRDGDEKLFF.

This chain joins TRBV7-3 and TRBJ2-1; TRBD2 matches 11 bases. Germline loops: CDR1 SGHTA, CDR2 FQGTGA. Trimming took 1 base from V and 14 from J; bases not matched to a gene: 4. CDR3 size: 13 residues. The CDR3 loop reads CASSLRLAGTKFF. The DNA for the CDR3 is TGTGCCAGCAGCTTAAGACTAGCGGGAACGAAGTTCTTC.

This clonotype appeared a few times. V is TRBV5-1 and J is TRBJ2-5, with a weak D call TRBD2 (6 bases). Germline V CDR1 and CDR2: SGHRS, YFSETQ. Trimming removed 0 bases at V and 1 base at J, with 16 bases between. CDR3 length: 17 residues. The CDR3 is CASSLVGLTQGQETQYF. In DNA form, the CDR3 reads TGCGCCAGCAGCTTGGTTGGACTAACACAAGGCCAAGAGACCCAGTACTTC.

This clonotype was recorded many times. The V and J genes are TRBV20-1 and TRBJ2-5; D is possibly TRBD2 (5 bases). The V and J ends lost 4 bases and 5 bases respectively, with 23 bases between them. Germline CDR1 DFQATT, CDR2 SNEGSKA (reference sequence). This CDR3 is built from 16 residues. CDR3 sequence (DNA): TGCAGTGCTACCCGAACGTATAGGGAGTCAAGGGAGACCCAGTACTTC. This gives the protein CSATRTYRESRETQYF.

Only a few counts were recorded for this clonotype. The DNA of the CDR3 is TGCAGTGCTACCTCCTCGGGACTAGCGGGAGGGGCGCAGTTCTTC. It yields the protein CSATSSGLAGGAQFF. This chain uses TRBV20-1 with TRBJ2-1, with 16 bases lining up with TRBD2. This CDR3 contains 15 residues. In germline, CDR1 is DFQATT, CDR2 SNEGSKA (reference sequence). Unmatched junction bases numbered 9, after V lost 4 bases and J lost 12 bases.

This clonotype was seen a handful of times. The DNA of the CDR3 is TGCGCCAGCAGCTTGGAGGGCGGGAGCAGGTACGAGCAGTACTTC. Translating gives CASSLEGGSRYEQYF. V gene TRBV5-1 combines with J gene TRBJ2-7, with 7 bases aligning to TRBD2. The V gene's germline CDR1 is SGHRS and CDR2 YFSETQ. J was trimmed by 4 bases and V by 0 bases; bases with no gene match: 7. CDR3 length: 15 residues.

Turning to this clonotype: It may be a read error: a sequence one base away is much more abundant. CDR3 in amino acids: CCARDMLAGNQETQYF. In DNA form, the CDR3 reads TGCTGTGCTAGAGATATGCTAGCGGGCAACCAAGAGACCCAGTACTTC. This chain joins TRBV20-1 and TRBJ2-5; 8 bases fit TRBD2. The CDR3 consists of 16 residues. Germline loops: CDR1 DFQATT, CDR2 SNEGSKA (reference sequence).